Included here is one T cell receptor beta chain sequence, with context. These data are taken from a study of T cells in Graves' hyperthyroidism and ophthalmopathy. Template material for amplifying TCR beta CDR3 regions consisted of RNA transcripts. With the HTBI primer set, the TCR CDR3 went through a first round of RT-PCR. TCRdb called the multiplex PCR reads again in MiXCR, with one record for every CDR3 protein. This sample has hundreds of thousands of distinct CDR3 sequences; nearly 45% occur once, and the top ten carry less than 9%. Input material: peripheral blood or thyroid tissue (not recorded which). This sequence originates from an adult man with Graves' disease, either hyperthyroidism or ophthalmopathy (not recorded which).

The CDR3 here is CASSRKGGEKLFF. The CDR3 coding sequence is TGTGCCAGCAGTAGAAAAGGAGGTGAAAAACTGTTTTTT. The chain recombines TRBV2 with TRBJ1-4, with D unresolved. Trimming cost V 5 bases and J 7 bases, with 11 bases left between them. The CDR3 runs 13 residues. Germline CDR1 and CDR2: SNHLY and FYNNEI.